This T cell receptor (beta chain) was sequenced during a study of shared clonotypes between healthy human individuals. Study-level information: The people who gave samples were a couple of women and a few men aged 18 to 49.

From germline, CDR1 is SGHTA and CDR2 FQGNSA. This CDR3 contains 13 residues. Germline trimming cut 6 bases from V and 6 bases from J; bases unmatched to any gene: 4. This was a deep-level run. The authors split each subset's genomic DNA evenly across several immunoSEQ plates. The protocol was immunoSEQ multiplex PCR, while the TCRdb copy is restricted to in-frame clones and leaves out a portion. The data show 600,000 to 800,000 clones, around 77% seen once. Division of CD4+ cells produced a CD45RA+ naive subset and a CD45RA-negative memory subset. The chain employs TRBV7-2 and TRBJ2-1; 8 bases are shared with TRBD1. The source material was memory CD4+ T cells sorted from blood. Subset noted: CD45RA-negative fraction. The sequence derives from a woman aged 25 to 39 in good health. This CDR3 reads CASRDRELNEQFF. The CDR3 bases are TGTGCCAGCAGGGACAGGGAACTCAATGAGCAGTTCTTC.